This TCR beta chain originates from a study of regulatory T cells in long-lasting Graves disease. This clonotype was seen a few times. This CDR3 is built from 14 residues. Germline lookup yields CDR1 DFQATT and CDR2 SNEGSKA (reference sequence). V lost 4 bases and J lost 0; bases outside the gene matches: 3. Investigators prepared the TCR beta libraries by applying iRepertoire HTBI primers and Arm-PCR of CDR3 regions. TCRdb redid the calling of the multiplex PCR reads with MiXCR, one entry per CDR3 protein. The data contain 350,000 to 450,000 distinct CDR3 sequences, 20% to 25% of them singletons. Noted time point: persistent/refractory GD, antithyroid drugs over 5 years with positive TRAb. RNA extracted from PBMCs served as the sequencing template.

The source is a woman aged 40 to 49 with Graves disease. This sample comprised peripheral blood mononuclear cells (PBMCs), obtained when the disease was refractory, from a patient treated with antithyroid drugs. This sequence joins TRBV20-1 and TRBJ1-5; TRBD1 agrees at 7 bases. The CDR3 loop is CSAKTGYSNQPQHF. The CDR3, as DNA: TGCAGTGCTAAGACAGGGTATAGCAATCAGCCCCAGCATTTT.